This TCR beta chain was sequenced during a study of blood T cells in healthy people across ages. Trimming removed 4 bases from V and 7 bases from J, with 9 bases in between. The CDR3 extends over 12 amino acids. Per the germline V gene, CDR1 is SGHDT and CDR2 is YYEEEE. This clonotype was recorded many times. The authors drew approximately 9 milliliters of peripheral blood from each donor. Together with a sample-barcoded 5' primer, a J-beta primer mix was included in a second PCR lasting roughly 6 to 12 cycles. Each sample provided no less than 3 million CDR3-containing paired-end reads. Via MiXCR, TCRdb re-called the 5' RACE reads, giving one row per CDR3 protein. Here the sample spans about 1,500,000 distinct CDR3 sequences, approximately 38% being singletons.

The sequenced material came from blood. This TCR was sampled from a woman between 18 and 29 years old in good health. The chain is built from TRBV5-6 and TRBJ2-1, with unresolved D. CDR3 sequence: CASSPQRNEQFF. In DNA, the CDR3 is TGTGCCAGCAGCCCCCAGAGAAATGAGCAGTTCTTC.